One and the same sample provided the 21 T cell receptor beta chains below, sequenced in a study of Ad26.COV2.S vaccination and SARS-CoV-2 variants. This table comes from immunoSEQ multiplex PCR, and its TCRdb copy is limited to in-frame clones, with some not included. The sample consists of more than 350,000 clones, 75% to 95% of them appearing once. Treatment indicated: approximately 18 received Ad26.COV2.S at low or high dose, single or two shots; several received placebo; per-sample allocation not given. It was on day 63 after the first vaccine or placebo injection that samples were taken. Sequences were derived from peripheral blood, sampled in a trial of Ad26.COV2.S vaccine versus placebo. These receptors were taken from a person aged 18-65 years who received the Ad26.COV2.S COVID-19 vaccine or a placebo.

The CDR3 sequence: CASSVEQGHYTDTQYF. For the CDR3, the DNA is TGTGCCAGCAGCGTAGAACAGGGGCACTACACAGATACGCAGTATTTT. The chain is built from TRBV9 and TRBJ2-3, with TRBD1 matching over 7 bases. Germline V CDR1 and CDR2: SGDLS, YYNGEE. The V segment lost 0 bases and the J segment 2 bases; nucleotides outside the gene matches: 6. This CDR3 has 16 residues.

The genes are TRBV9 and TRBJ1-3, with D possibly being TRBD1 (5 bases). Germline V lookup: CDR1 SGDLS, CDR2 YYNGEE. The CDR3 loop spans 18 amino acids. The ends were cut back, 0 bases at V and 0 bases at J, with 16 bases in the middle. CDR3 nucleotides: TGTGCCAGCAGCGTAGTAGGGGACCCCAGTCCCTCTGGAAACACCATATATTTT. As protein: CASSVVGDPSPSGNTIYF.

The chain uses TRBV5-1 and TRBJ2-5, with 8 bases that match TRBD1. V was pared by 5 bases and J by 5 bases, with 8 bases of the junction left unmatched. From germline, CDR1 is SGHRS and CDR2 YFSETQ. CDR3 length equals 14 residues. The CDR3 loop reads CASSGQGLGETQYF. In DNA form, the CDR3 reads TGCGCCAGCAGTGGACAGGGACTGGGGGAGACCCAGTACTTC.

The chain links TRBV15 to TRBJ2-7; 12 nucleotides match TRBD2. The V and J ends lost 2 bases and 5 bases, in that order; junction bases with no gene match: 13. From germline, CDR1 is LNHNV and CDR2 YYDKDF (reference sequence). This CDR3 is built from 18 residues. Written as DNA, the CDR3 is TGTGCCACCAGCAGACGACTTACCCCGACTAGCGGGAGTCACGAGCAGTACTTC. Translating gives CATSRRLTPTSGSHEQYF.

This clone was counted only a few times. In nucleotides, the CDR3 is TGTGCCAGCAGCAAGTTAGCGGGAGACTACGAGCAGTACTTC. The encoded protein is CASSKLAGDYEQYF. The V and J genes are TRBV7-9 and TRBJ2-7; 9 bases line up with TRBD2. Losses at the gene ends were 5 bases for V and 3 bases for J; bases not matched to a gene: 5. CDR1 is SEHNR and CDR2 is FQNEAQ in the germline V gene (reference sequence). This CDR3 region has 14 residues.

This chain uses TRBV3-1 (or the pseudogene TRBV3-2) with TRBJ2-7, with a possible D match to TRBD1 (5 bases). Germline CDR1 is LGHDT and CDR2 is YNNKEL (reference sequence). V lost 6 bases to trimming and J lost 6 bases, with 12 bases between them. This CDR3 has 12 amino acids. The CDR3 spells CASSRLQGEQYF. For the CDR3, the DNA is TGTGCCAGCAGTCGCCTCCAGGGCGAGCAGTACTTC.

The V call is TRBV20-1, the J call TRBJ2-5, with D possibly TRBD2 on 6 matching bases. The CDR3 runs 11 residues. V was cut by 6 bases and J by 7 bases, with 12 bases left in between. Germline V lookup: CDR1 DFQATT, CDR2 SNEGSKA (reference sequence). CDR3 nucleotide sequence: TGCAGTGCAAGGACTAAGGGGACCCAGTACTTC. This encodes CSARTKGTQYF.

The chain links TRBV4-3 to TRBJ2-5; D unresolved. The CDR3 loop spans 13 amino acids. CDR1 and CDR2 (germline): LGHNA, YSLEER. Trimming stripped 2 bases from V and 2 bases from J, with 6 bases between. The CDR3 region has the DNA TGCGCCAGCAGCCAACTAGATCAAGAGACCCAGTACTTC. It translates to CASSQLDQETQYF.

The chain has TRBV5-1 and TRBJ2-3; D is perhaps TRBD2 (6 bases). CDR1 is SGHRS, CDR2 YFSETQ, per germline. Trimming took off 4 bases at V and 4 bases at J, with 16 bases between the two ends. The CDR3 spans 15 residues. The CDR3 here is CASSPWSGFADTQYF. CDR3 DNA: TGCGCCAGCAGCCCGTGGAGCGGGTTTGCAGATACGCAGTATTTT. Variable domain in full (rest from reference TRBV5-1 and TRBJ2-3): KAGVTQTPRYLIKTRGQQVTLSCSPISGHRSVSWYQQTPGQGLQFLFEYFSETQRNKGNFPGRFSGRQFSNSRSEMNVSTLELGDSALYLCASSPWSGFADTQYFGPGTRLTVL.

The rearrangement links TRBV19 to TRBJ1-3; D may be TRBD1 (6 bases). The CDR3 is 16 amino acids. Trimming cost V 3 bases and J 4 bases, with 16 bases left between them. Germline values: CDR1 LNHDA, CDR2 SQIVND (reference sequence). The CDR3 reads CASSIRDIYAGNTIYF. The CDR3, as DNA: TGTGCCAGTAGTATCCGGGACATATACGCGGGAAACACCATATATTTT.

V and J are TRBV27 and TRBJ2-1; no firm D call. The CDR3 runs to 13 residues. With 3 bases removed from V and 10 bases from J, the gap between germline ends came to 13 bases. Germline V gene sequence: CDR1 MNHEY, CDR2 SMNVEV (reference sequence). The CDR3 region has the DNA TGTGCCAGCAGTTTCGCGCTGGAGTTGGAGCAGTTCTTC. Translated: CASSFALELEQFF.

V gene TRBV7-6 combines with J gene TRBJ2-5; D gene ambiguous. There are 11 residues in the CDR3. Germline V gene sequence: CDR1 SGHVS, CDR2 FNYEAQ. The V end lost 5 bases, the J end lost 1 base, and 2 bases lay between the germline ends. The CDR3 DNA is TGTGCCAGCAGCCCCCAAGAGACCCAGTACTTC. This gives the protein CASSPQETQYF.

The rearrangement uses TRBV5-1 and TRBJ2-1; TRBD2 might be the D (5 bases). Germline CDR1 reads SGHRS; CDR2 reads YFSETQ. The CDR3 spans 13 residues. Trimming took 5 bases from V and 5 from J, leaving 11 bases between them. The DNA of the CDR3 is TGCGCCAGCAGACTAGTCGGGGACAATGAGCAGTTCTTC. It is translated as CASRLVGDNEQFF.

This sequence joins TRBV12-3 or TRBV12-4 and TRBJ2-5; D not certain. This CDR3 spans 12 amino acids. Trimming left V 3 bases short and J 4 bases short, with 6 bases between. This CDR3 is CASSLIGETQYF. The DNA of the CDR3 is TGTGCCAGCAGTTTGATAGGAGAGACCCAGTACTTC.

This clone was seen once. V and J are TRBV5-6 and TRBJ2-1; 9 bases map to TRBD2. The V segment lost 1 base and the J segment 3 bases; nucleotides outside the gene matches: 2. This CDR3 spans 15 amino acids. Germline V gene sequence: CDR1 SGHDT, CDR2 YYEEEE. The CDR3 nucleotides are TGTGCCAGCAGCTTGAGGCGGGAGGGCTACAATGAGCAGTTCTTC. This translates into CASSLRREGYNEQFF.

This rearrangement joins TRBV12-5 to TRBJ1-3; 7 bases match TRBD1. This CDR3 is built from 17 residues. The V segment lost 0 bases and the J segment 2 bases; nucleotides outside the gene matches: 7. Germline V gene lookup returns CDR1 LGHNT and CDR2 FRNRAP. CDR3 nucleotide sequence: TGTGCTAGTGGTTTGGTATTGGGGGACAGAACTGGAAACACCATATATTTT. Its protein product is CASGLVLGDRTGNTIYF.

This chain uses TRBV7-6 with TRBJ1-1; 7 nucleotides agree with TRBD1. CDR1 SGHVS and CDR2 FNYEAQ come from the germline V gene. The V and J ends lost 0 bases and 6 bases, in that order; junction bases with no gene match: 7. This CDR3 is built from 15 residues. In nucleotides, the CDR3 is TGTGCCAGCAGCTTAGCGACAGGGAGCCACGCTGAAGCTTTCTTT. It yields the protein CASSLATGSHAEAFF.

J is TRBJ1-5 and V is TRBV6-4; D is undetermined. The CDR3 contains 13 residues. Germline V gene data show CDR1 as MRHNA and CDR2 as SNTAGT. The V gene lost 6 bases and the J gene lost 7 bases, with 13 bases spanning the gap. The CDR3 DNA follows: TGTGCCAGCAGCCCGGGAAGAGACCAGCCCCAGCATTTT. This encodes CASSPGRDQPQHF.

This chain uses TRBV6-5 with TRBJ2-7; the match to TRBD2 covers 7 bases. CDR3 size: 15 residues. With 5 bases clipped from V and 2 bases from J, the junction kept 9 bases outside the gene matches. The germline V gene has CDR1 MNHEY and CDR2 SVGAGI. The CDR3 DNA follows: TGTGCCAGCAGTCTCATGGGGGGGGAGACCTACGAGCAGTACTTC. Translated: CASSLMGGETYEQYF.

The gene calls are TRBV7-9 and TRBJ2-7; D might be TRBD1 (6 bases). V gave up 2 bases and J gave up 4 bases, with 18 bases separating them. Germline V gene lookup returns CDR1 SEHNR and CDR2 FQNEAQ (reference sequence). The CDR3 is 16 amino acids. The CDR3: CASSLISGTLKYEQYF. CDR3 bases: TGTGCCAGCAGCTTAATATCCGGGACACTAAAATACGAGCAGTACTTC.

The table lists this clone with a count of one. The V call is TRBV2, the J call TRBJ1-2; D remains unclear. With 6 bases removed from V and 2 bases from J, the gap between germline ends came to 19 bases. The CDR3 has 16 amino acids. From germline, CDR1 is SNHLY and CDR2 FYNNEI. CDR3 residues: CASRGRENSLNYGYTF. Here the CDR3 DNA reads TGTGCCAGCAGAGGTAGAGAGAATAGTCTCAACTATGGCTACACCTTC.